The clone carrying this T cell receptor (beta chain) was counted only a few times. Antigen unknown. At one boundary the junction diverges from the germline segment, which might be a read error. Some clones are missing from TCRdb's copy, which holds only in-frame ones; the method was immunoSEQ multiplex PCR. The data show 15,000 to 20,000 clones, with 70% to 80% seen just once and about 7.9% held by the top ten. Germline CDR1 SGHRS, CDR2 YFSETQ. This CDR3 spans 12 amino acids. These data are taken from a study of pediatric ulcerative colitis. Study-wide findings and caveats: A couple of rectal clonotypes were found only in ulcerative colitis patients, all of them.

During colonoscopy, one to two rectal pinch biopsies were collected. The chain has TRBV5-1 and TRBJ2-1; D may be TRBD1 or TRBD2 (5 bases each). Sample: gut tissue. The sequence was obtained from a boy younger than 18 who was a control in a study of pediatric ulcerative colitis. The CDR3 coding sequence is TGCGCCAGCAGCTTGGGGGACCAACCTGAGGTCTTC. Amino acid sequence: CASSLGDQPEVF.